This entry describes one T cell receptor beta chain. Its antigen remains unidentified. Per-base quality was not reported, and no clone a single base away is much larger than it. CDR1 and CDR2 are read off the germline V gene (reference sequence) as LNHDA and SQIVND. V is trimmed back by 4 bases and J by 11 bases, and the junction contains 15 bases that no gene match accounts for. Reading from cysteine to phenylalanine, the CDR3 counts 16 amino acids. Only the CDR3 DNA stays, 48 bases, in frame from base 1. The sample is drawn from a study of shared T cell receptors in the human thymus (dated by TCRdb to the early 2020s). Context from the whole study: The study examined how self-reactive, shared T-cell receptor alpha chains are generated in the human thymus.

The library came from the immunoSEQ multiplex PCR assay. TCRdb retrieved this table from immuneACCESS and kept in-frame rearrangements only. Not all clones are present; in checked studies, unresolved V genes account for under half, and no reason is known for the remainder. The sample table contains some 720,000 clones; only one count was recorded for more than 75% of them. Jointly, the top ten make up about 0.01% of the sample. These data also formed part of another study, on human thymus T cells. The second study also describes: The donors were immunologically healthy infants in Finland who had open corrective cardiac surgery for congenital heart defects. Thymus tissue was obtained as surgical resects removed during corrective cardiac surgery. V and J gene segment usage appeared biased in both thymic and peripheral blood repertoires. The related research reported highly overlapping thymic TCR repertoires among unrelated individuals. TCR alpha and beta repertoires from fewer than ten infant thymus samples and a few related peripheral blood samples were characterized in the study. Donor ages ranged from about 6 to 244 days, and the cohort comprised 5 to 7 male and a couple of female infants. Thymocytes were mechanically released from the tissue and were stored as pellets of roughly 9-33 million cells at -70 degrees C. A QIAsymphony instrument was used to extract genomic DNA from frozen cell pellets. TCRB and TCRAD loci were amplified from a standardized quantity of quality-controlled genomic DNA using the immunoSEQ multiplex PCR assay. The V(D)J region was spanned by amplicons of a length sufficient to cover the CDR3 and to identify V and J genes. The commercial immunoSEQ service was used to sequence amplicons on an Illumina platform. Corrections for primer bias and sequencing errors followed previously described methods, while TCRAD and TCRB definitions were based on the IMGT database. Analysis of the repertoires was done with immunoSEQ Analyzer 3.0 and VDJTools and included basic statistics, V/J segment usage, diversity estimates, rarefaction and pairwise overlap. Diversity was estimated with Chao1, ChaoE, Efron-Thisted, Shannon and inverse Simpson indices, and also on datasets down-sampled to the smallest sample. Repertoire overlap used strict matching of CDR3 nucleotide sequence, V gene and J gene, with Jaccard-based multidimensional scaling clustering. Thymus samples yielded on average around 800,000 unique TCRB clonotypes, compared with roughly 92,000 from blood samples.

Sample: thymocytes. The V and J segments used are TRBV19 and TRBJ2-1; 9 central bases correspond to TRBD2. The TCR originated in a boy under two years old with a congenital heart defect. Donor details come from another sample of the same person, matched by shared clones. The CDR3 region: CASSTPGTSRSHKQFF. The DNA reads as follows: TGTGCCAGTAGTACCCCCGGGACTAGCAGATCACATAAGCAGTTCTTC.